The 21 T cell receptor beta chains presented below share a single source sample, sequenced in a study of OX40 agonist ivuxolimab in advanced cancers. Only in-frame clones appear in the TCRdb table, and some are missing; sequencing was by immunoSEQ multiplex PCR. The sample lists 55,000 to 70,000 clones, around 86% occurring once. Sequences were derived from CD4+ or CD8+ T cells sorted from blood, sampled in a trial of the OX40 agonist ivuxolimab. These receptor sequences come from an adult with an advanced solid tumor such as melanoma, head and neck, liver or kidney cancer.

Of note for this clone: One junction end does not reproduce the germline sequence, and a read error may be involved. The rearrangement uses TRBV7-7 and TRBJ2-2; 7 bases are shared with TRBD1. This CDR3 region has 15 residues. The germline CDR1 and CDR2 sequences are SSHAT and FNYEAQ (reference sequence). The CDR3: CASSEQGYGTGELFF. For the CDR3, the DNA is TGTGCTAGCAGCGAACAGGGGTACGGCACCGGGGAGCTGTTTTTT.

The chain employs TRBV27 and TRBJ1-5, with no clear D. Germline values: CDR1 MNHEY, CDR2 SMNVEV (reference sequence). The CDR3 contains 14 residues. Trimming took 5 bases from V and 6 from J, leaving 14 bases between them. The CDR3, as DNA: TGTGCCAGCAGTCCGGGGAATGTGGGTCAGCCCCAGCATTTT. Protein product: CASSPGNVGQPQHF.

This clone came up a few times. The V gene is TRBV2, the J gene TRBJ2-7; D is perhaps TRBD2 (6 bases). CDR3 length equals 14 residues. The V end was cut by 8 bases, the J end by 2 bases, with 16 bases between. CDR1 and CDR2 from the germline V gene are SNHLY and FYNNEI. The CDR3 DNA reads as TGTGCCAGCTGTACGGGAGTCATACCCTACGAGCAGTACTTC. This encodes CASCTGVIPYEQYF.

This chain links TRBV9 with TRBJ2-4; D uncertain. V was shortened by 3 bases and J by 0 bases, with 10 bases between the two germline ends. The CDR3 totals 15 residues. The germline gives CDR1 SGDLS, CDR2 YYNGEE. This chain's CDR3 is CASSATSGAKNIQYF. In DNA, the CDR3 is TGTGCCAGCAGCGCAACTTCAGGAGCCAAAAACATTCAGTACTTC.

This clone is a singleton in its sample. The V gene is TRBV19, the J gene TRBJ1-1, with D possibly matching TRBD1 (6 bases). This CDR3 has 12 residues. The germline V gene has CDR1 LNHDA and CDR2 SQIVND (reference sequence). Trimming removed 8 bases from V and 11 bases from J, with 18 bases in between. The CDR3 DNA reads TGTGCCAGTCGACCCCTCGCAGGGGACGCTTTCTTT. As protein: CASRPLAGDAFF.

This clone appeared once. The gene calls are TRBV19 and TRBJ1-5; D perhaps matches TRBD1 (5 bases). The CDR3 length is 15 residues. V lost 2 bases to trimming and J lost 6 bases, with 14 bases between them. In germline, CDR1 is LNHDA, CDR2 SQIVND (reference sequence). CDR3 residues: CASSIRGRVTQPQHF. CDR3 coding DNA: TGTGCCAGTAGTATACGTGGCAGGGTCACTCAGCCCCAGCATTTT.

This clone was counted once. The chain uses TRBV10-3 and TRBJ1-5; 7 nucleotides agree with TRBD1. This CDR3 contains 14 residues. V dropped 4 bases and J dropped 7; count of bases not matched to a gene: 7. CDR1 is ENHRY and CDR2 is SYGVKD in the germline V gene. CDR3 nucleotide sequence: TGTGCCATCAGTGTAGGGGGCGCAGGCCAGCCCCAGCATTTT. It translates to CAISVGGAGQPQHF.

The genes are TRBV12-2 and TRBJ2-7; TRBD2 reflects the table's D call only, with no check against the DNA. TRBV12-2 is noted as a pseudogene. The length of the CDR3 is 18 residues. The CDR3 region is CASRLPRPEREVFYEQYF. The CDR3 DNA sequence: TGTGCAAGTCGCCTTCCGAGGCCCGAGCGGGAGGTGTTCTACGAGCAGTACTTC.

This clone has more than one count but fewer than ten. This chain joins TRBV27 and TRBJ2-2; 8 nucleotides line up with TRBD2. V was clipped by 3 bases and J by 3 bases; unmatched bases: 3. Germline lookup yields CDR1 MNHEY and CDR2 SMNVEV (reference sequence). This CDR3 contains 15 residues. The DNA of the CDR3 is TGTGCCAGCAGTTTCACGGGGGGGCACACCGGGGAGCTGTTTTTT. This translates into CASSFTGGHTGELFF.

This sequence joins TRBV27 and TRBJ2-7; TRBD1 might be the D (5 bases). The CDR3 has 13 residues. V lost 1 base to trimming and J lost 3 bases, with 7 bases between them. Germline V lookup: CDR1 MNHEY, CDR2 SMNVEV (reference sequence). The CDR3 is CASSLYQGYEQYF. DNA for the CDR3: TGTGCCAGCAGTTTATACCAGGGCTACGAGCAGTACTTC.

The chain joins TRBV9 to TRBJ2-4; TRBD2 matches 7 bases. V trimming: 7 bases; J trimming: 5 bases; junction bases outside the gene matches: 12. The length of the CDR3 is 15 residues. Germline V CDR1 and CDR2: SGDLS, YYNGEE. CDR3 in amino acids: CASSPGGLAENIQYF. The CDR3 DNA reads as TGTGCCAGCTCCCCCGGCGGGCTAGCGGAAAACATTCAGTACTTC. The whole variable domain, filled in from reference TRBV9 and TRBJ2-4, reads DSGVTQTPKHLITATGQRVTLRCSPRSGDLSVYWYQQSLDQGLQFLIQYYNGEERAKGNILERFSAQQFPDLHSELNLSSLELGDSALYFCASSPGGLAENIQYFGAGTRLSVL.

V is TRBV5-6 and J is TRBJ2-5; 10 positions match TRBD2. The junction had 4 bases not matched to a gene; V was cut back by 1 base and J by 4 bases. Germline V gene sequence: CDR1 SGHDT, CDR2 YYEEEE. The CDR3 runs 15 residues. The chain's CDR3 is CASSLWLAGAETQYF. CDR3 nucleotide sequence: TGTGCCAGCAGCTTGTGGCTAGCGGGAGCAGAGACCCAGTACTTC.

V usage is TRBV7-8 and J usage is TRBJ1-4; a possible D gene is TRBD1 (5 bases). This CDR3 region has 16 residues. The V end lost 1 base, the J end lost 8 bases, and 17 bases lay between the germline ends. CDR1 and CDR2 (germline): SGHVS, FQNEAQ. The CDR3 spells CASSLGRGGGYEKLFF. CDR3 bases: TGTGCCAGCAGCTTAGGGAGGGGAGGTGGTTACGAAAAACTGTTTTTT.

V and J are TRBV5-4 and TRBJ2-7, with D perhaps matching TRBD1 (5 bases). The germline V and J ends were trimmed by 0 bases and 4 bases, with 11 bases remaining between them. Germline V gene lookup returns CDR1 SGHNT and CDR2 YYREEE (reference sequence). CDR3 length: 14 amino acids. The CDR3 DNA follows: TGTGCCAGCAGCTTGGGAGGCAGGGCATACGAGCAGTACTTC. This gives the protein CASSLGGRAYEQYF.

V and J are TRBV18 and TRBJ2-1, with D unresolved. The V gene's germline CDR1 is KGHSH and CDR2 LQKENI. Between the trimmed V and J ends, which lost 0 bases and 6 bases, there was a span of 3 bases. The length of the CDR3 is 12 residues. The CDR3 region is CASSPPSNEQFF. Here the CDR3 DNA reads TGTGCCAGCTCACCACCGTCCAATGAGCAGTTCTTC. The full variable domain, rest sourced from reference TRBV18 and TRBJ2-1, is NAGVMQNPRHLVRRRGQEARLRCSPMKGHSHVYWYRQLPEEGLKFMVYLQKENIIDESGMPKERFSAEFPKEGPSILRIQQVVRGDSAAYFCASSPPSNEQFFGPGTRLTVL.

The rearrangement joins TRBV5-1 to TRBJ2-3; TRBD2 matches 8 bases. After removal of 0 bases from V and 9 bases from J, the junction contained 6 bases not matched to a gene. The CDR3 length is 14 residues. Looked up from germline, CDR1 is SGHRS and CDR2 is YFSETQ. The chain's CDR3 is CASSLGQGLVTQYF. CDR3 sequence (DNA): TGCGCCAGCAGCTTGGGCCAGGGACTAGTGACGCAGTATTTT.

The chain recombines TRBV28 with TRBJ2-3; 12 bases line up with TRBD2. The trim removed 5 bases at V and 5 bases at J, leaving 5 bases unmatched. CDR1 MDHEN and CDR2 SYDVKM come from the germline V gene. The CDR3 runs 15 residues. The CDR3 spells CASSLAGGRGDTQYF. DNA of the CDR3: TGTGCCAGCAGTCTAGCGGGGGGGCGTGGAGATACGCAGTATTTT.

This clone is medium-sized. This sample includes further DNA sequences coding for the same CDR3. The chain carries TRBV9 and TRBJ1-1, with a tentative D call TRBD1 (5 bases). There are 12 residues in the CDR3. Trimming took 0 bases from V and 7 from J, leaving 7 bases between them. Germline V gene sequence: CDR1 SGDLS, CDR2 YYNGEE. The CDR3 protein is CASSVAGGEAFF. In nucleotides, the CDR3 is TGTGCCAGCAGCGTAGCCGGGGGTGAAGCTTTCTTT.

This clone was detected a few times. The chain couples TRBV19 to TRBJ2-1; 14 bases are shared with TRBD2. V lost 6 bases and J lost 8; bases outside the gene matches: 9. The CDR3 runs to 16 residues. Per the germline V gene, CDR1 is LNHDA and CDR2 is SQIVND (reference sequence). Written as DNA, the CDR3 is TGTGCCAGTAGGCCGCACGGACTAGCGGGAGGCGATGAGCAGTTCTTC. Its translation is CASRPHGLAGGDEQFF.

The CDR3 protein is CASSIGPSGRSTDTQYF. CDR3 coding DNA: TGTGCCAGTAGTATTGGACCTAGCGGGAGGTCCACAGATACGCAGTATTTT. The chain joins TRBV19 to TRBJ2-3; 11 bases fit TRBD2. V lost 3 bases and J lost 2; bases outside the gene matches: 7. Germline loops: CDR1 LNHDA, CDR2 SQIVND (reference sequence). This CDR3 region has 17 residues.

This rearrangement joins TRBV2 to TRBJ2-7; 9 positions agree with TRBD2. The CDR3 runs 15 residues. Germline CDR1 is SNHLY and CDR2 is FYNNEI. After removal of 4 bases from V and 3 bases from J, the junction contained 7 bases not matched to a gene. CDR3 coding DNA: TGTGCCAGCAGTGCAGGTAGCGGGGGAAACTACGAGCAGTACTTC. Its protein is CASSAGSGGNYEQYF. The whole variable domain, filled in from reference TRBV2 and TRBJ2-7, reads EPEVTQTPSHQVTQMGQEVILRCVPISNHLYFYWYRQILGQKVEFLVSFYNNEISEKSEIFDDQFSVERPDGSNFTLKIRSTKLEDSAMYFCASSAGSGGNYEQYFGPGTRLTVT.